The next 14 T cell receptor beta chains were all read from a single sample in a study of blood T cell repertoires in COVID-19. Profiled with immunoSEQ multiplex PCR; TCRdb holds only in-frame clones, not every one. The data contain fewer than 350,000 clones, about 82% of them singletons. The sample was peripheral blood. These TCRs come from a woman aged 45 to 65 with active or convalescent COVID-19.

The genes are TRBV24-1 and TRBJ2-3; 9 positions match TRBD1. This CDR3 contains 19 residues. Unmatched junction bases numbered 14, after V lost 3 bases and J lost 2 bases. Germline lookup yields CDR1 KGHDR and CDR2 SFDVKD. The CDR3 loop is CATSDPLGTGGRNTDTQYF. CDR3 in DNA: TGTGCCACCAGTGATCCTCTGGGCACAGGGGGCCGGAACACAGATACGCAGTATTTT.

Concerning this clone itself: Germline is not matched at one junction end, which may reflect a read error. V and J are TRBV5-6 and TRBJ2-1; 13 nucleotides match TRBD2. This CDR3 region has 16 residues. Germline V gives CDR1 SGHDT, CDR2 YYEEEE. In nucleotides, the CDR3 is TGTGCCAGCAACTTGTTCGAGGGACTAGCGGGAACTGAGCAGTTCTTC. Translated, it gives CASNLFEGLAGTEQFF.

The chain carries TRBV7-2 and TRBJ1-5, with TRBD1 identical over 7 bases. J lost 4 bases, V lost 5 bases, and 5 bases had no gene match. The CDR3 contains 14 residues. The germline V gene has CDR1 SGHTA and CDR2 FQGNSA. The DNA for the CDR3 is TGTGCCAGCAGCATGGGACAGATTAATCAGCCCCAGCATTTT. Its protein is CASSMGQINQPQHF.

The rearrangement joins TRBV2 to TRBJ2-2; D perhaps matches TRBD2 (6 bases). Between the trimmed V and J ends, which lost 6 bases and 2 bases, there was a span of 10 bases. The CDR3 is 14 residues long. The germline gives CDR1 SNHLY, CDR2 FYNNEI. Here the CDR3 reads CASRDYLNTGELFF. The CDR3 DNA reads TGTGCCAGCAGGGACTACTTAAACACCGGGGAGCTGTTTTTT.

The V and J genes are TRBV28 and TRBJ2-7; 7 bases fit TRBD2. This CDR3 is 12 amino acids long. Germline assignment: CDR1 MDHEN and CDR2 SYDVKM. The junction had 4 bases not matched to a gene; V was cut back by 6 bases and J by 5 bases. CDR3 sequence (DNA): TGTGCCAGCAGGGAGGGAGGGCACGAGCAGTACTTC. Its protein is CASREGGHEQYF.

This chain links TRBV5-6 with TRBJ2-6, with 8 bases that match TRBD1. Germline CDR1 reads SGHDT; CDR2 reads YYEEEE. The CDR3 runs 19 residues. Trimming took 5 bases from V and 2 from J; bases not matched to a gene: 15. The CDR3 protein is CASRRNRDRSLAGANVLTF. CDR3 nucleotides: TGTGCCAGCAGGCGAAACCGGGACAGGAGTCTCGCTGGGGCCAACGTCCTGACTTTC.

The CDR3: CASGSGGSGYEQYF. For the CDR3, the DNA is TGCGCCAGCGGGAGCGGAGGGAGCGGCTACGAGCAGTACTTC. The genes are TRBV5-1 and TRBJ2-7, with TRBD2 as a possible D gene (6 bases). The germline gives CDR1 SGHRS, CDR2 YFSETQ. V dropped 7 bases and J dropped 3 bases, with 17 bases sitting between them. The CDR3 spans 14 residues.

This chain joins TRBV7-2 and TRBJ2-7; a possible D gene is TRBD2 (6 bases). Trimming took off 1 base at V and 4 bases at J, with 20 bases between the two ends. Looked up from germline, CDR1 is SGHTA and CDR2 is FQGNSA. The CDR3 runs 17 residues. The CDR3 DNA reads TGTGCCAGCAGCTTAGGGGTTGGCGGACTACCCCTTTACGAGCAGTACTTC. Translation: CASSLGVGGLPLYEQYF.

V is TRBV19 and J is TRBJ1-1, with 8 bases identical to TRBD1. The CDR3 loop spans 19 amino acids. Germline V gene data show CDR1 as LNHDA and CDR2 as SQIVND (reference sequence). Trimming took 1 base from V and 1 from J; bases not matched to a gene: 14. CDR3 sequence reads: CASSIVFRARTGKNTEAFF. CDR3 sequence (DNA): TGTGCCAGTAGTATAGTCTTCCGGGCCCGGACAGGGAAGAACACTGAAGCTTTCTTT.

This clone turned up a few times. This chain links TRBV5-1 with TRBJ2-7; TRBD2 agrees at 11 bases. CDR1 is SGHRS, CDR2 YFSETQ, per germline. The CDR3 length is 15 residues. After removal of 2 bases from V and 5 bases from J, the junction contained 6 bases not matched to a gene. CDR3 nucleotides: TGCGCCAGCAGCTTACGGCTAGCGGGAGGCAACGAGCAGTACTTC. This translates into CASSLRLAGGNEQYF.

The genes are TRBV4-1 and TRBJ1-4; no reliable D call. The length of the CDR3 is 16 residues. The germline V and J ends were trimmed by 5 bases and 7 bases, with 20 bases remaining between them. Germline V gene sequence: CDR1 MGHRA, CDR2 YSYEKL. CDR3 in DNA: TGCGCCAGCAGCGAACGCCCCGACTCCCGGGGTGAAAAACTGTTTTTT. This codes for CASSERPDSRGEKLFF.

The chain employs TRBV18 and TRBJ2-3; D perhaps matches TRBD1 (5 bases). V was trimmed by 3 bases and J by 2 bases, leaving 9 bases between them. CDR1 KGHSH and CDR2 LQKENI come from the germline V gene. The CDR3 runs to 14 residues. CDR3 nucleotide sequence: TGTGCCAGCTCACCGCCAGGGCACACAGATACGCAGTATTTT. This sequence encodes CASSPPGHTDTQYF.

This clone was counted between two and nine times. The chain recombines TRBV5-1 with TRBJ2-7, with D possibly being TRBD2 (5 bases). This CDR3 spans 13 amino acids. Germline V gives CDR1 SGHRS, CDR2 YFSETQ. V dropped 1 base and J dropped 3 bases, with 8 bases sitting between them. The CDR3, as DNA: TGCGCCAGCAGCTTGTGGGCGGGCTACGAGCAGTACTTC. Protein sequence: CASSLWAGYEQYF.

The chain has TRBV19 and TRBJ1-1; 7 bases align to TRBD1. V lost 6 bases, J lost 1 base, and 5 bases stayed unmatched. CDR3 length: 14 residues. Germline V gene lookup returns CDR1 LNHDA and CDR2 SQIVND (reference sequence). The CDR3 nucleotides are TGTGCCAGTAGCAGGGACAGCTGGAACACTGAAGCTTTCTTT. Amino acid sequence: CASSRDSWNTEAFF.